Listed below are T cell receptor beta chains from one sample, sequenced in a study of identifying expanded T cells in peripheral blood. Sequencing used immunoSEQ multiplex PCR; TCRdb keeps in-frame clones, though not all of them. The data show some 100,000 clones, over 75% seen once. The sequenced sample consisted of blood. The receptor source for this set is a person aged 18-69 years in good health. Each CDR3 is given with its conserved first and last residue. D genes are given only for firm matches. Some rows have no size entry. The others give once, few or many, or a class for an expanded clone.

J gene: TRBJ1-6; D gene: TRBD1; V gene: TRBV11-2; clone size: .; CDR3 DNA: TGTGCCAGCAGCTTAGCCCCGACAGGGGGGACCGGGTTTTTT; CDR3 protein: CASSLAPTGGTGFF
J gene: TRBJ2-7; D gene: .; V gene: TRBV19; clone size: once; CDR3 DNA: TGTGCCAGTAGTCGCGGGGGGGACAGGGGATCCGACGAGCAGTACTTC; CDR3 protein: CASSRGGDRGSDEQYF
J gene: TRBJ1-2; D gene: .; V gene: TRBV7-3; clone size: .; CDR3 DNA: TGTGCCAGCAGCTTAACCCGACAGGCGGGGCATGGCTACACCTTC; CDR3 protein: CASSLTRQAGHGYTF
J gene: TRBJ1-1; D gene: .; V gene: TRBV11-1; clone size: .; CDR3 DNA: TGTGCCAGCAGCTTGGGGGACACGCCAGGCACTGAAGCTTTCTTT; CDR3 protein: CASSLGDTPGTEAFF
J gene: TRBJ1-1; D gene: .; V gene: TRBV30; clone size: .; CDR3 DNA: TGTGCCCGAGGGGCAGGAGGCACTGAAGCTTTCTTT; CDR3 protein: CARGAGGTEAFF
J gene: TRBJ2-7; D gene: TRBD1; V gene: TRBV27; clone size: .; CDR3 DNA: TGTGCCAGCCGATATGGGACAGGGCGCGGCGAGCAGTACTTC; CDR3 protein: CASRYGTGRGEQYF
J gene: TRBJ1-2; D gene: .; V gene: TRBV7-2; clone size: .; CDR3 DNA: TGTGCCAGCAGTTTAGGGACGGGGAACAGTGGCTACACCTTC; CDR3 protein: CASSLGTGNSGYTF
J gene: TRBJ2-7; D gene: .; V gene: TRBV9; clone size: once; CDR3 DNA: TGTGCCAGCACCCTAGGTGAGGGGGAGTCCTACGAGCAGTACTTC; CDR3 protein: CASTLGEGESYEQYF
J gene: TRBJ2-3; D gene: .; V gene: TRBV7-6; clone size: once; CDR3 DNA: TGTGCCAGCAGCTTATCTAGCACAGATACGCAGTATTTT; CDR3 protein: CASSLSSTDTQYF
J gene: TRBJ2-1; D gene: TRBD2; V gene: TRBV7-7; clone size: .; CDR3 DNA: TGTGCCAGCAGCTTACTACTAGCGGGAGTGGGTGAGCAGTTCTTC; CDR3 protein: CASSLLLAGVGEQFF
J gene: TRBJ2-3; D gene: TRBD2; V gene: TRBV7-9; clone size: once; CDR3 DNA: TGTGCCAGCAGCTCGCCGGGACTAGCACGCAGTACGCAGTATTTT; CDR3 protein: CASSSPGLARSTQYF
J gene: TRBJ1-1; D gene: .; V gene: TRBV18; clone size: .; CDR3 DNA: TGTGCCAGCTCACCGGGAGGGAACACTGAAGCTTTCTTT; CDR3 protein: CASSPGGNTEAFF
J gene: TRBJ1-5; D gene: .; V gene: TRBV19; clone size: .; CDR3 DNA: TGTGCCAGTCCCGACGGTCGCAATCAGCCCCAGCATTTT; CDR3 protein: CASPDGRNQPQHF
J gene: TRBJ1-5; D gene: TRBD1; V gene: TRBV5-6; clone size: .; CDR3 DNA: TGTGCCAGCAGCCTTCAGACAGGGGGCGGGCAGCCCCAGCATTTT; CDR3 protein: CASSLQTGGGQPQHF
J gene: TRBJ1-1; D gene: .; V gene: TRBV5-4; clone size: .; CDR3 DNA: TGTGCCAGCAGCTTGGGTCAGACGACCACTGAAGCTTTCTTT; CDR3 protein: CASSLGQTTTEAFF
J gene: TRBJ2-5; D gene: TRBD2; V gene: TRBV5-1; clone size: .; CDR3 DNA: TGCGCCAGCAGCCCCCAGGCTAGCGGTGGCACTCAAGAGACCCAGTACTTC; CDR3 protein: CASSPQASGGTQETQYF
J gene: TRBJ1-2; D gene: .; V gene: TRBV4-2; clone size: .; CDR3 DNA: TGTGCCAGCAGCCCAGAAGACAGGTCCGTAGCAGGCTACACCTTC; CDR3 protein: CASSPEDRSVAGYTF
J gene: TRBJ2-5; D gene: .; V gene: TRBV30; clone size: .; CDR3 DNA: TGTGCCTGGAGTGGGGTCTTTGGCATTCAAGAGACCCAGTACTTC; CDR3 protein: CAWSGVFGIQETQYF
J gene: TRBJ1-4; D gene: TRBD1; V gene: TRBV19; clone size: once; CDR3 DNA: TGTGCCAGTAGTATGGAAACAGGGGCAACTAATGAAAAACTGTTTTTT; CDR3 protein: CASSMETGATNEKLFF
J gene: TRBJ2-3; D gene: TRBD2; V gene: TRBV4-2; clone size: .; CDR3 DNA: TGTGCCAGCAGCCCGGGACTAGCGGGGGGGTATTCAGATACGCAGTATTTT; CDR3 protein: CASSPGLAGGYSDTQYF
J gene: TRBJ2-4; D gene: .; V gene: TRBV11-2; clone size: .; CDR3 DNA: TGTGCCAGTAAAACCGGGGGGCGCTTGACTTTGGCCAAAAACATTCAGTACTTC; CDR3 protein: CASKTGGRLTLAKNIQYF
J gene: TRBJ2-1; D gene: .; V gene: TRBV7-9; clone size: .; CDR3 DNA: TGTGCCAGCAGCTTAGCTTTGAATGAGCAGTTCTTC; CDR3 protein: CASSLALNEQFF
J gene: TRBJ2-7; D gene: TRBD1; V gene: TRBV5-1; clone size: .; CDR3 DNA: TGCGCCAGCAGCAGGGTACAGGGGGCGACCTACGAGCAGTACTTC; CDR3 protein: CASSRVQGATYEQYF
J gene: TRBJ2-5; D gene: TRBD1; V gene: TRBV30; clone size: .; CDR3 DNA: TGTGCCTGGAGTGGGTCGGGACAGAGAGAGACCCAGTACTTC; CDR3 protein: CAWSGSGQRETQYF
J gene: TRBJ2-5; D gene: .; V gene: TRBV28; clone size: .; CDR3 DNA: TGTGCCAGCAGTTTAGGGGGGCCCCAAGAGACCCAGTACTTC; CDR3 protein: CASSLGGPQETQYF
J gene: TRBJ1-1; D gene: .; V gene: TRBV6-6; clone size: .; CDR3 DNA: TGTGCCAGCAGCCGACTGAAACAGGAGGAAGCTTTCTTT; CDR3 protein: CASSRLKQEEAFF
J gene: TRBJ2-1; D gene: .; V gene: TRBV19; clone size: .; CDR3 DNA: TGTGCCAGTAGTCCAAGGACACCCGGAGACAATGAGCAGTTCTTC; CDR3 protein: CASSPRTPGDNEQFF
J gene: TRBJ1-5; D gene: .; V gene: TRBV4-1; clone size: large; CDR3 DNA: TGCGCCAGCACCCTGGACCTGGGCAATCAGCCCCAGCATTTT; CDR3 protein: CASTLDLGNQPQHF
J gene: TRBJ2-7; D gene: .; V gene: TRBV5-5; clone size: .; CDR3 DNA: TGTGCCAGCAGCTTGGGAAACTACGAGCAGTACTTC; CDR3 protein: CASSLGNYEQYF
J gene: TRBJ2-1; D gene: .; V gene: TRBV7-9; clone size: once; CDR3 DNA: TGTGCCAGCAGCCTGTCCTCCGGCGAACTGTCTATGTACAATGAGCAGTTCTTC; CDR3 protein: CASSLSSGELSMYNEQFF
J gene: TRBJ2-7; D gene: TRBD1; V gene: TRBV10-3; clone size: .; CDR3 DNA: TGTGCCATCAGCGGCCCGACAGGGAGATTCTACGAGCAGTACTTC; CDR3 protein: CAISGPTGRFYEQYF
J gene: TRBJ2-5; D gene: .; V gene: TRBV9; clone size: .; CDR3 DNA: TGTGCCAGCAGCGTACAGGTCGGAGAGACCCAGTACTTC; CDR3 protein: CASSVQVGETQYF
J gene: TRBJ1-5; D gene: .; V gene: TRBV25-1; clone size: .; CDR3 DNA: TGTGCCAGCAGTGAATCCCGCCGGGAGGGTCAGCCCCAGCATTTT; CDR3 protein: CASSESRREGQPQHF
J gene: TRBJ2-3; D gene: .; V gene: TRBV6-4; clone size: few; CDR3 DNA: TGTGCCAGCAGTGACTCGGTCGAGCGGAGCACAGATACGCAGTATTTT; CDR3 protein: CASSDSVERSTDTQYF
J gene: TRBJ2-2; D gene: TRBD1; V gene: TRBV6-1; clone size: .; CDR3 DNA: TGTGCCAGCAGGGAAGACAGGGACACCGGGGAGCTGTTTTTT; CDR3 protein: CASREDRDTGELFF
J gene: TRBJ1-2; D gene: .; V gene: TRBV5-1; clone size: .; CDR3 DNA: TGCGCCAGCATCATCCTGGGGGAGGCTAACTATGGCTACACCTTC; CDR3 protein: CASIILGEANYGYTF
J gene: TRBJ2-1; D gene: TRBD2; V gene: TRBV2; clone size: once; CDR3 DNA: TGTGCCAGCAGTGAAGATGCGACTAGCGGGGGGCGGGGCAGGTTCTTC; CDR3 protein: CASSEDATSGGRGRFF
J gene: TRBJ2-5; D gene: .; V gene: TRBV5-1; clone size: .; CDR3 DNA: TGCGCCAGCAGGGGTCAAGAGACCCAGTACTTC; CDR3 protein: CASRGQETQYF
J gene: TRBJ1-6; D gene: .; V gene: TRBV7-8; clone size: .; CDR3 DNA: TGTGCCAGCAGCTTAGACGTAGGGACACAAGATAATTCACCCCTCCACTTT; CDR3 protein: CASSLDVGTQDNSPLHF
J gene: TRBJ2-3; D gene: .; V gene: TRBV6-1; clone size: .; CDR3 DNA: TGTGCCAGCAGTGAGTATGAGGGTACAGATACGCAGTATTTT; CDR3 protein: CASSEYEGTDTQYF
J gene: TRBJ2-7; D gene: .; V gene: TRBV6-1; clone size: .; CDR3 DNA: TGTGCCAGCAGTGAAGGGAGGGGGAAGCTCGAGCAGTACTTC; CDR3 protein: CASSEGRGKLEQYF
J gene: TRBJ2-3; D gene: TRBD1; V gene: TRBV6-5; clone size: .; CDR3 DNA: TGTGCCAGCAGTACGATACAGGGGGGAGATACGCAGTATTTT; CDR3 protein: CASSTIQGGDTQYF
J gene: TRBJ2-1; D gene: .; V gene: TRBV18; clone size: .; CDR3 DNA: TGTGCCAGCTCACCACCAGTCAGAAGCTCCTACAATGAGCAGTTCTTC; CDR3 protein: CASSPPVRSSYNEQFF
J gene: TRBJ1-5; D gene: .; V gene: TRBV19; clone size: .; CDR3 DNA: TGTGCCAGTAGTATAGCGGGGGTCCCCAATCAGCCCCAGCATTTT; CDR3 protein: CASSIAGVPNQPQHF
J gene: TRBJ2-2; D gene: .; V gene: TRBV7-3; clone size: .; CDR3 DNA: TGTGCCAGCAGCTTAATAGGCCGCCGGAACACCGGGGAGCTGTTTTTT; CDR3 protein: CASSLIGRRNTGELFF
J gene: TRBJ2-5; D gene: .; V gene: TRBV25-1; clone size: few; CDR3 DNA: TGTGCCAGCAGTGGGGGGACGGCTGAGACCCAGTACTTC; CDR3 protein: CASSGGTAETQYF
J gene: TRBJ1-2; D gene: TRBD1; V gene: TRBV5-4; clone size: once; CDR3 DNA: TGTGCCAGCAGCTTGGCCGGGACAGGGGCTTTATACCCTTATGGCTACACCTTC; CDR3 protein: CASSLAGTGALYPYGYTF
J gene: TRBJ1-1; D gene: TRBD1; V gene: TRBV7-9; clone size: .; CDR3 DNA: TGTGCCAGCAGCCCCGGGCCGGGGACAGTGAACACTGAAGCTTTCTTT; CDR3 protein: CASSPGPGTVNTEAFF
J gene: TRBJ2-1; D gene: .; V gene: TRBV5-4; clone size: .; CDR3 DNA: TGTGCCAGCAGCTTGGGGACGGGGCCGGCCAATGAGCAGTTCTTC; CDR3 protein: CASSLGTGPANEQFF
J gene: TRBJ2-2; D gene: .; V gene: TRBV7-2; clone size: .; CDR3 DNA: TGTGCCAGCCCCGCGGGCACCGGGGAGCTGTTTTTT; CDR3 protein: CASPAGTGELFF
J gene: TRBJ2-7; D gene: TRBD1; V gene: TRBV6-1; clone size: .; CDR3 DNA: TGTGCCAGCAGTGAGACAGGGGAAAACTACGAGCAGTACTTC; CDR3 protein: CASSETGENYEQYF
J gene: TRBJ1-4; D gene: .; V gene: TRBV18; clone size: .; CDR3 DNA: TGTGCCAGCTCACCCCCAGAGTCGAAAGAAAAACTGTTTTTT; CDR3 protein: CASSPPESKEKLFF
J gene: TRBJ2-3; D gene: .; V gene: TRBV9; clone size: once; CDR3 DNA: TGTGCCAGCAGCTCCCGTCCGACAGTCCCTAGCACAGATACGCAGTATTTT; CDR3 protein: CASSSRPTVPSTDTQYF
J gene: TRBJ2-7; D gene: .; V gene: TRBV18; clone size: .; CDR3 DNA: TGTGCCAGCTCAGCAAAGGACACCTCCTACGAGCAGTACTTC; CDR3 protein: CASSAKDTSYEQYF